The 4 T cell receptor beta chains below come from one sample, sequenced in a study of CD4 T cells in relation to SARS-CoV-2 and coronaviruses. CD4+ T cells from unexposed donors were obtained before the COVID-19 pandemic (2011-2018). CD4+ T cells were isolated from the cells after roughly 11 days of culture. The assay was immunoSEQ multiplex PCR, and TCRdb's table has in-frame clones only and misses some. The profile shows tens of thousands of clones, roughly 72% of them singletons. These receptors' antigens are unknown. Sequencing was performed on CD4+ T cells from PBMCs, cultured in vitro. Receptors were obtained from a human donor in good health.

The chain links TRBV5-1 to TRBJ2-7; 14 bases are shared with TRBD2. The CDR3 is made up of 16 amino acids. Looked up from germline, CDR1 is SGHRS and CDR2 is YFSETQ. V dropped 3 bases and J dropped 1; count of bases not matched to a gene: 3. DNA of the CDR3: TGCGCCAGCAGCTCGGGACTAGCGGGAGTTTCCTACGAGCAGTACTTC. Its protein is CASSSGLAGVSYEQYF.

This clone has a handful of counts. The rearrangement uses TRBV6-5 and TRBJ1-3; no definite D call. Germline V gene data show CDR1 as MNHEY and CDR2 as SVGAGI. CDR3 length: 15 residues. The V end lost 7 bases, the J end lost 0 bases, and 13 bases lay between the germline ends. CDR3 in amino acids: CASTVSAFSGNTIYF. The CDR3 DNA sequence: TGTGCCAGCACCGTCAGTGCCTTCTCTGGAAACACCATATATTTT.

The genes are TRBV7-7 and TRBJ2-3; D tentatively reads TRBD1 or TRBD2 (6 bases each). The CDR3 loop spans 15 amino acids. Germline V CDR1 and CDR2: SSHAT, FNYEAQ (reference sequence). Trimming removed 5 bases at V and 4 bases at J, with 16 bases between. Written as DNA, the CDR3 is TGTGCCAGCAGCCAGTCCGGGGGCCTCCCAGATACGCAGTATTTT. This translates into CASSQSGGLPDTQYF.

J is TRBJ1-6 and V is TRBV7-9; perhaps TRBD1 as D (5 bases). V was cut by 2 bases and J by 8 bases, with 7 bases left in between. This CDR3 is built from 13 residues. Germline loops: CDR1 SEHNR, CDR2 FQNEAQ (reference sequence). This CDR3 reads CASSLRGDSPLHF. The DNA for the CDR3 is TGTGCCAGCAGCTTACGGGGGGATTCACCCCTCCACTTT.